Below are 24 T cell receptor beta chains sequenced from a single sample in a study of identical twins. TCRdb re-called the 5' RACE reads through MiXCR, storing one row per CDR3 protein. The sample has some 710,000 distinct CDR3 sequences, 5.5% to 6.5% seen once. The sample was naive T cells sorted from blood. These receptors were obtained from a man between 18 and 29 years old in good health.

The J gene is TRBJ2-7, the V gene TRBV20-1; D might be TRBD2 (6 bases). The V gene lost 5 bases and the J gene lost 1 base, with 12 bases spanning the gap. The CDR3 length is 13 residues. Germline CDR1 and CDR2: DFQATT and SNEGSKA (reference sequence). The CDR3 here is CSAPSVRSYEQYF. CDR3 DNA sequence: TGCAGTGCTCCTAGCGTTAGGTCCTACGAGCAGTACTTC.

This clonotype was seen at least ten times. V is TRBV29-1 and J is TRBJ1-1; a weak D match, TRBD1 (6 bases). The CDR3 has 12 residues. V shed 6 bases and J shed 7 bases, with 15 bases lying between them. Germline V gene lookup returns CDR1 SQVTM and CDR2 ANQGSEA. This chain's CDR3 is CSVPGEDSEAFF. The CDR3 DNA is TGCAGCGTCCCTGGCGAGGACAGTGAAGCTTTCTTT.

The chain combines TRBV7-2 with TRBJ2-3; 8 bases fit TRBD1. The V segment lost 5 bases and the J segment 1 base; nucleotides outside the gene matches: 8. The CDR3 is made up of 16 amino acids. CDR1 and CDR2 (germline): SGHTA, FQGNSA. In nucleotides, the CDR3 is TGTGCCAGCAGCACAACAGGGGGGACAGGCACAGATACGCAGTATTTT. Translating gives CASSTTGGTGTDTQYF.

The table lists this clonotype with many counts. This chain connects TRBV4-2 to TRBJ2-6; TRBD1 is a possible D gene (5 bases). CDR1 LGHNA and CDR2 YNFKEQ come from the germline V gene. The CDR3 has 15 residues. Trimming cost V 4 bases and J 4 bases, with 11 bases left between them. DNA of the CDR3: TGTGCCAGCAGCCCCAGGGTTCCCGGGGCCAACGTCCTGACTTTC. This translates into CASSPRVPGANVLTF.

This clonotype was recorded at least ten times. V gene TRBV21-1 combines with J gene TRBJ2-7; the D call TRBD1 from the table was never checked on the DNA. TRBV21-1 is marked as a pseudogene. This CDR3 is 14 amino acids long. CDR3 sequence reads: CASRIDRGPYEQYV. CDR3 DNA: TGTGCCAGCCGCATTGACAGGGGGCCCTACGAGCAGTACGTC.

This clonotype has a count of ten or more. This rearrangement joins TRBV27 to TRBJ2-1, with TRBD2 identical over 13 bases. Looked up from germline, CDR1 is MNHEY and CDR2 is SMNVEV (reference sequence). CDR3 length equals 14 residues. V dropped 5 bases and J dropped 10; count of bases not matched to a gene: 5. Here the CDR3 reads CASSHGTSGEEQFF. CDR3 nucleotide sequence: TGTGCCAGCAGTCACGGGACTAGCGGGGAAGAGCAGTTCTTC.

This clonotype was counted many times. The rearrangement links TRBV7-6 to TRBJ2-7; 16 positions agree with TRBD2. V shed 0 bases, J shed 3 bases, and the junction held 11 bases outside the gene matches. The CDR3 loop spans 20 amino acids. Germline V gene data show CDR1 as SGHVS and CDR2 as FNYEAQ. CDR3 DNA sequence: TGTGCCAGCAGCTTAGCTTCAGCGGGACTAGCGGGAGGGCCGTTCTACGAGCAGTACTTC. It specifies CASSLASAGLAGGPFYEQYF.

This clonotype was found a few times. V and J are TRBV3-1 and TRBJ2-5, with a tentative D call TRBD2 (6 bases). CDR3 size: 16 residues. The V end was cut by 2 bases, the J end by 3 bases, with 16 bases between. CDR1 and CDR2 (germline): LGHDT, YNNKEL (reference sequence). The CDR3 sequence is CASSQKYGAGKETQYF. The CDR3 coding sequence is TGTGCCAGCAGCCAAAAGTACGGTGCGGGAAAAGAGACCCAGTACTTC.

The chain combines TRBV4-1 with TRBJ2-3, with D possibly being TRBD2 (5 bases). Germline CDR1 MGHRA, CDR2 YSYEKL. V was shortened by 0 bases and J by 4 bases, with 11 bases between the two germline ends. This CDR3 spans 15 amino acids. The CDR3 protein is CASSQEFEGADTQYF. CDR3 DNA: TGCGCCAGCAGCCAAGAGTTCGAGGGAGCAGATACGCAGTATTTT.

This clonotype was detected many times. The CDR3 is CASSLGSLGEQFF. The CDR3 nucleotides read TGTGCCAGCAGTTTAGGCAGCCTGGGCGAGCAGTTCTTC. The rearrangement uses TRBV27 and TRBJ2-1; D call uncertain. Germline V lookup: CDR1 MNHEY, CDR2 SMNVEV (reference sequence). Trimming left V 2 bases short and J 10 bases short, with 12 bases between. The CDR3 runs to 13 residues.

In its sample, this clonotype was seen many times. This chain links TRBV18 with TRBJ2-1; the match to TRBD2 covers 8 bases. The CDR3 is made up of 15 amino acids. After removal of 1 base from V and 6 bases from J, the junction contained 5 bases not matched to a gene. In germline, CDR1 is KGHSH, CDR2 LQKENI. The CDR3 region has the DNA TGTGCCAGCTCACCACGCGCGGGAGGCGGCAATGAGCAGTTCTTC. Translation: CASSPRAGGGNEQFF.

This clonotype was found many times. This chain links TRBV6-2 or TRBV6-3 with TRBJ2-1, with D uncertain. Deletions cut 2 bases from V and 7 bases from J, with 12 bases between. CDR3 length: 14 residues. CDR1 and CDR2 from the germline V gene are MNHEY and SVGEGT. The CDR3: CASSYVGSGNEQFF. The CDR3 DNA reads TGTGCCAGCAGTTACGTGGGATCTGGGAATGAGCAGTTCTTC.

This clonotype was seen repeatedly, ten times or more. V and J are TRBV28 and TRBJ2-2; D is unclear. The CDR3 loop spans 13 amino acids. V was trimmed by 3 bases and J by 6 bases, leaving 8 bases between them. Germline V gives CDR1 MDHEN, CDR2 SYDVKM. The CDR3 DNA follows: TGTGCCAGCAGTTTTTTTTCATCCGGGGAGCTGTTTTTT. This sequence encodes CASSFFSSGELFF.

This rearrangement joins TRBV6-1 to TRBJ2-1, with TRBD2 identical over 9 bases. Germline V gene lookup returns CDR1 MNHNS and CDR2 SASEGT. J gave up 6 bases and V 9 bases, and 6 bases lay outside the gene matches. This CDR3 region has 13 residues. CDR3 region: CASAGGPLNEQFF. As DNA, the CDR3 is TGTGCCAGTGCGGGAGGGCCCCTCAATGAGCAGTTCTTC.

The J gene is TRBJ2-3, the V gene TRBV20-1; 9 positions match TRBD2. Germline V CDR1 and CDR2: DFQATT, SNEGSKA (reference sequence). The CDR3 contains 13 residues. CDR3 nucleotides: TGCAGCTTCAGGACTAGCGGCACAGATACGCAGTATTTT. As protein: CSFRTSGTDTQYF.

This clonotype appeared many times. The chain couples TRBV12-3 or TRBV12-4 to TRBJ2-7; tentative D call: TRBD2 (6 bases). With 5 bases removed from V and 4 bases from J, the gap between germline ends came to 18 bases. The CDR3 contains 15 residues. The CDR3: CASSISGRGEYEQYF. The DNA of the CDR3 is TGTGCCAGCAGTATTAGCGGTCGAGGGGAGTACGAGCAGTACTTC.

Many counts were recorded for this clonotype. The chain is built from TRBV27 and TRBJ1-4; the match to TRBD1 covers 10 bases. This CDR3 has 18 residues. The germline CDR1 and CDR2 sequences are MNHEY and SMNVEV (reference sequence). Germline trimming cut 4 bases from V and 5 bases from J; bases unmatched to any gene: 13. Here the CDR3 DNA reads TGTGCCAGCAGTTCATACCGGGACAGGGGAAGGGGAAATGAAAAACTGTTTTTT. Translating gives CASSSYRDRGRGNEKLFF. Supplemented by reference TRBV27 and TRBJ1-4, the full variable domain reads EAQVTQNPRYLITVTGKKLTVTCSQNMNHEYMSWYRQDPGLGLRQIYYSMNVEVTDKGDVPEGYKVSRKEKRNFPLILESPSPNQTSLYFCASSSYRDRGRGNEKLFFGSGTQLSVL.

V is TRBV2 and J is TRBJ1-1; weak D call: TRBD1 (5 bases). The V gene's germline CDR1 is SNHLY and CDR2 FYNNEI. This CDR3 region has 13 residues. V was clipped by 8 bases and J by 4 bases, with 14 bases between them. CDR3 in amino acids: CASREQGSTEAFF. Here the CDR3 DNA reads TGTGCCAGCCGGGAGCAGGGCTCCACTGAAGCTTTCTTT. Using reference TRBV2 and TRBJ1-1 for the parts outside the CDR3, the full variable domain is EPEVTQTPSHQVTQMGQEVILRCVPISNHLYFYWYRQILGQKVEFLVSFYNNEISEKSEIFDDQFSVERPDGSNFTLKIRSTKLEDSAMYFCASREQGSTEAFFGQGTRLTVV.

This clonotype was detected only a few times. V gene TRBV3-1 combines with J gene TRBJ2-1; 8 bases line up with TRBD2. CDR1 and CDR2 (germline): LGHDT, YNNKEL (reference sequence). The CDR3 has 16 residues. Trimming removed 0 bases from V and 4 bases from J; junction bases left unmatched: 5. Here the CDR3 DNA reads TGTGCCAGCAGCCAAGATGTCAGCGGGAGTTACAATGAGCAGTTCTTC. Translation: CASSQDVSGSYNEQFF.

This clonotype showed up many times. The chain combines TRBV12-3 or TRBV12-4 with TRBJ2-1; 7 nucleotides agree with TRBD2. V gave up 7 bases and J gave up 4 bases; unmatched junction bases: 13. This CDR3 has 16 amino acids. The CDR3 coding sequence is TGTGCCAGCATTTGGGGTAAGGGAGGGTCATACAATGAGCAGTTCTTC. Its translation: CASIWGKGGSYNEQFF.

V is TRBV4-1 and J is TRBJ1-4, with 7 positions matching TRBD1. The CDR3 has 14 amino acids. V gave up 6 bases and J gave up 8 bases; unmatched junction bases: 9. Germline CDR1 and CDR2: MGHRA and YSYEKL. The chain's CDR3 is CASRVGQFDEKLFF. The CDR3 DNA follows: TGCGCCAGCAGGGTGGGACAGTTCGACGAAAAACTGTTTTTT.

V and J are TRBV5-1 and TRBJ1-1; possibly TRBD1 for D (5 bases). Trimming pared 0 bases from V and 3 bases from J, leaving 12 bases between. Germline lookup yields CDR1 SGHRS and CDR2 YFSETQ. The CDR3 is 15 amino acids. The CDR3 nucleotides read TGCGCCAGCAGCTTGGGTTACCCGGGGGACACTGAAGCTTTCTTT. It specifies CASSLGYPGDTEAFF.

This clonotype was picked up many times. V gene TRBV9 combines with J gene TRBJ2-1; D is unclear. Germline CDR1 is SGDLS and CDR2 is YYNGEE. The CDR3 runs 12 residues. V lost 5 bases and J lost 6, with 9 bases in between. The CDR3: CASRGEANEQFF. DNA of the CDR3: TGTGCCAGCAGGGGTGAGGCCAATGAGCAGTTCTTC.

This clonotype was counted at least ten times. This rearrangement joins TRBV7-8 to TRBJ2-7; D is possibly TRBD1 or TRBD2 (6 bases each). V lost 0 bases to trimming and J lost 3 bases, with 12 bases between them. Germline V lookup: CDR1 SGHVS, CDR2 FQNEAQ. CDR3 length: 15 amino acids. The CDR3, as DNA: TGTGCCAGCAGCTTAGCGGGGGGCAAAGACTACGAGCAGTACTTC. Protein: CASSLAGGKDYEQYF. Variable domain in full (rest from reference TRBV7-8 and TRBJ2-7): GAGVSQSPRYKVAKRGQDVALRCDPISGHVSLFWYQQALGQGPEFLTYFQNEAQLDKSGLPSDRFFAERPEGSVSTLKIQRTQQEDSAVYLCASSLAGGKDYEQYFGPGTRLTVT.